What follows are 30 T cell receptor beta chains derived from one specimen sequenced in a study of blood T cell repertoires in COVID-19. The repertoire was sequenced with immunoSEQ multiplex PCR; TCRdb's copy has only in-frame clones and lacks some. This table has 50,000 to 65,000 clones, 70% to 90% appearing once. Sequenced material: peripheral blood. These TCRs come from a man aged 50 to 60 with active COVID-19.

The CDR3 loop is CASSLRRDRERSLKGQPQHF. The CDR3 bases are TGTGCCAGCAGCTTACGACGGGACAGGGAACGATCATTGAAAGGTCAGCCCCAGCATTTT. The chain carries TRBV5-4 and TRBJ1-5; 9 positions agree with TRBD1. V gave up 2 bases and J gave up 6 bases; unmatched junction bases: 21. The CDR3 extends over 20 amino acids. CDR1 is SGHNT and CDR2 is YYREEE in the germline V gene (reference sequence). Together with reference TRBV5-4 and TRBJ1-5, the CDR3 gives the full variable domain: ETGVTQSPTHLIKTRGQQVTLRCSSQSGHNTVSWYQQALGQGPQFIFQYYREEENGRGNFPPRFSGLQFPNYSSELNVNALELDDSALYLCASSLRRDRERSLKGQPQHFGDGTRLSIL.

The chain joins TRBV9 to TRBJ1-2; TRBD1 might be the D (6 bases). Germline V lookup: CDR1 SGDLS, CDR2 YYNGEE. Deletions cut 7 bases from V and 4 bases from J, with 23 bases between. The CDR3 extends over 16 amino acids. CDR3 region: CASRPGHDSDGYGYTF. For the CDR3, the DNA is TGTGCCAGCCGACCGGGACACGACTCGGATGGCTATGGCTACACCTTC.

The rearrangement joins TRBV6-2 or TRBV6-3 to TRBJ1-5, with D maybe TRBD1 (6 bases). Germline V gene sequence: CDR1 MNHEY, CDR2 SVGEGT. This CDR3 contains 17 residues. V was shortened by 6 bases and J by 7 bases, with 25 bases between the two germline ends. DNA for the CDR3: TGTGCCAGCAGCCCTAACTTACAGGGTCCCTTTTTACAGCCCCAGCATTTT. Its translation: CASSPNLQGPFLQPQHF.

The CDR3 DNA reads TGTGCCAGCAGTTTTGGGGACAGGGTTGGGTATTTT. Its protein product is CASSFGDRVGYF. V and J are TRBV12-3 or TRBV12-4 and TRBJ2-3, with 9 bases matching TRBD1. V lost 3 bases and J lost 14; bases outside the gene matches: 6. The CDR3 contains 12 residues.

J is TRBJ1-1 and V is TRBV6-5; D unresolved. CDR1 and CDR2 (germline): MNHEY, SVGAGI. Trimming took 2 bases from V and 0 from J, leaving 13 bases between them. This CDR3 contains 16 residues. The CDR3 protein is CASSYRGPELNTEAFF. CDR3 bases: TGTGCCAGCAGTTACCGCGGCCCAGAATTGAACACTGAAGCTTTCTTT.

This clone was picked up one time. The chain links TRBV21-1 to TRBJ1-6; TRBD1, the table's D call, lacks a check against the DNA. TRBV21-1 is recorded as a pseudogene. This CDR3 spans 16 amino acids. CDR3 sequence: CASSNLSDRVRVPLHF. CDR3 in DNA: TGTGCCAGCAGCAACCTCTCGGACAGGGTTCGGGTACCCCTCCACTTT.

The J gene is TRBJ2-2, the V gene TRBV5-1; TRBD2 agrees at 9 bases. V shed 6 bases, J shed 6 bases, and the junction held 12 bases outside the gene matches. Germline CDR1 reads SGHRS; CDR2 reads YFSETQ. This CDR3 contains 16 residues. CDR3 amino acids: CASNPTSGPSAGELFF. The CDR3 coding sequence is TGCGCCAGCAACCCTACTAGCGGGCCATCGGCCGGGGAGCTGTTTTTT.

The chain couples TRBV5-6 to TRBJ1-1; 9 bases are shared with TRBD1. The CDR3 covers 16 residues. V was pared by 4 bases and J by 3 bases, with 10 bases of the junction left unmatched. Germline V gene lookup returns CDR1 SGHDT and CDR2 YYEEEE. The CDR3 here is CASSRGTGRSDTEAFF. CDR3 coding DNA: TGTGCCAGCAGCCGCGGGACAGGGCGCTCGGACACTGAAGCTTTCTTT.

The chain has TRBV9 and TRBJ1-2; D might be TRBD1 (6 bases). Looked up from germline, CDR1 is SGDLS and CDR2 is YYNGEE. CDR3 length equals 15 residues. Trimming cost V 2 bases and J 10 bases, with 21 bases left between them. For the CDR3, the DNA is TGTGCCAGCAGCGTTTCAGGGGAACCTATGAGCCACTACACCTTC. Its translation: CASSVSGEPMSHYTF.

The chain is built from TRBV7-9 and TRBJ2-3; weak D call: TRBD2 (7 bases). The germline CDR1 and CDR2 sequences are SEHNR and FQNEAQ (reference sequence). Trimming cost V 11 bases and J 0 bases, with 12 bases left between them. The CDR3 runs to 13 residues. CDR3: CALGGRSTDTQYF. The DNA of the CDR3 is TGTGCCTTGGGGGGGCGTAGCACAGATACGCAGTATTTT.

The rearrangement uses TRBV9 and TRBJ2-3, with 8 bases aligning to TRBD2. The germline V gene has CDR1 SGDLS and CDR2 YYNGEE. There are 14 residues in the CDR3. V lost 4 bases, J lost 5 bases, and 6 bases stayed unmatched. The CDR3 DNA follows: TGTGCCAGCAGCAGCCCTGCGGGGGGAGATACGCAGTATTTT. Its protein product is CASSSPAGGDTQYF.

The V call is TRBV18, the J call TRBJ2-3; TRBD2 agrees at 11 bases. CDR1 is KGHSH and CDR2 is LQKENI in the germline V gene. V trimming: 0 bases; J trimming: 2 bases; junction bases outside the gene matches: 13. The CDR3 contains 20 residues. CDR3 DNA sequence: TGTGCCAGCTCACCACCTCGTGCTAGCGGGGGGTCTCCTTCCACAGATACGCAGTATTTT. Its translation is CASSPPRASGGSPSTDTQYF.

The chain joins TRBV28 to TRBJ1-2, with D unresolved. The CDR3 covers 16 residues. In germline, CDR1 is MDHEN, CDR2 SYDVKM. Trimming removed 4 bases at V and 0 bases at J, with 15 bases between. This CDR3 reads CASSSPRGMANYGYTF. The CDR3 coding sequence is TGTGCCAGCAGTTCCCCTCGGGGAATGGCTAACTATGGCTACACCTTC.

The chain combines TRBV15 with TRBJ1-4, with a tentative D call TRBD1 (6 bases). V was cut by 2 bases and J by 8 bases, with 18 bases left in between. The CDR3 covers 16 residues. CDR1 and CDR2 from the germline V gene are LNHNV and YYDKDF (reference sequence). The CDR3 sequence is CATSRPQGGGQEKLFF. The CDR3 DNA sequence: TGTGCCACCAGCAGACCCCAGGGAGGGGGTCAGGAAAAACTGTTTTTT.

The V and J genes are TRBV6-5 and TRBJ2-2, with a possible D match to TRBD2 (5 bases). V shed 10 bases and J shed 0 bases, with 15 bases lying between them. Germline CDR1 reads MNHEY; CDR2 reads SVGAGI. The CDR3 extends over 15 amino acids. The CDR3 spells CATKERGTNTGELFF. The CDR3 region has the DNA TGTGCCACTAAGGAACGGGGTACGAACACCGGGGAGCTGTTTTTT.

The rearrangement links TRBV7-9 to TRBJ2-7; D uncertain. V lost 8 bases to trimming and J lost 6 bases, with 11 bases between them. The CDR3 totals 11 residues. Per germline, CDR1 SEHNR and CDR2 FQNEAQ (reference sequence). DNA of the CDR3: TGTGCCAGCTCTTGGGCCTCCGAGCAGTACTTC. It codes for CASSWASEQYF.

The genes are TRBV7-2 and TRBJ2-3; possible D gene TRBD2, 5 bases. Germline assignment: CDR1 SGHTA and CDR2 FQGNSA. Trimming pared 1 base from V and 9 bases from J, leaving 8 bases between. The CDR3 runs 12 residues. CDR3 amino acids: CASSLVSGTQYF. DNA of the CDR3: TGTGCCAGCAGCTTAGTTTCGGGAACGCAGTATTTT.

The table lists this clone with a count of one. This chain links TRBV20-1 with TRBJ2-5; no reliable D call. The V gene's germline CDR1 is DFQATT and CDR2 SNEGSKA (reference sequence). The CDR3 sequence is 15 residues long. V was trimmed by 3 bases and J by 4 bases, leaving 18 bases between them. Written as DNA, the CDR3 is TGCAGTGCTAGTGTCGCTAGAGGCGTCGGAGAGACCCAGTACTTC. Translation: CSASVARGVGETQYF.

This chain joins TRBV6-5 and TRBJ2-5, with TRBD2 matching 10 bases. There are 16 residues in the CDR3. CDR1 MNHEY and CDR2 SVGAGI come from the germline V gene. J lost 2 bases, V lost 2 bases, and 5 bases had no gene match. Here the CDR3 DNA reads TGTGCCAGCAGTTACCCCACAGCGGGGGGGCAAGAGACCCAGTACTTC. Amino acid sequence: CASSYPTAGGQETQYF.

The chain has TRBV6-2 or TRBV6-3 and TRBJ2-7; no clear D. V gave up 4 bases and J gave up 0 bases, with 7 bases separating them. Looked up from germline, CDR1 is MNHEY and CDR2 is SVGEGT. There are 13 residues in the CDR3. The CDR3 DNA sequence: TGTGCCAGCAGTTCAGGCCCCTCCTACGAGCAGTACTTC. Its protein is CASSSGPSYEQYF.

The rearrangement uses TRBV6-5 and TRBJ1-4, with 9 bases matching TRBD1. V gave up 8 bases and J gave up 5 bases; unmatched junction bases: 3. The CDR3 is made up of 13 amino acids. Germline V gene sequence: CDR1 MNHEY, CDR2 SVGAGI. CDR3 sequence reads: CASGGTGNEKLFF. The CDR3 bases are TGTGCCAGCGGGGGGACAGGGAATGAAAAACTGTTTTTT.

The J gene is TRBJ2-5, the V gene TRBV27; 7 bases line up with TRBD2. After removal of 9 bases from V and 4 bases from J, the junction contained 8 bases not matched to a gene. This CDR3 is built from 13 residues. Per germline, CDR1 MNHEY and CDR2 SMNVEV (reference sequence). In nucleotides, the CDR3 is TGTGCCAGTCGGCGGGGGAGCGGAGAGACCCAGTACTTC. Translated, it gives CASRRGSGETQYF.

This chain joins TRBV4-2 and TRBJ2-3; D uncertain. Trimming removed 1 base at V and 2 bases at J, with 7 bases between. The length of the CDR3 is 14 residues. CDR1 is LGHNA and CDR2 is YNFKEQ in the germline V gene. The DNA of the CDR3 is TGTGCCAGCAGCCAAGGCGAGCTCACAGATACGCAGTATTTT. This gives the protein CASSQGELTDTQYF.

The genes are TRBV5-1 and TRBJ1-1, with 8 positions matching TRBD1. V lost 4 bases and J lost 3; bases outside the gene matches: 8. Germline lookup yields CDR1 SGHRS and CDR2 YFSETQ. This CDR3 region has 15 residues. The CDR3 sequence is CASSEGQGAHTEAFF. CDR3 bases: TGCGCCAGCAGCGAAGGGCAGGGGGCGCACACTGAAGCTTTCTTT.

DNA for the CDR3: TGTGCCAGCAGCCCGGGACTCTTCAATGAGCAGTTCTTC. It yields the protein CASSPGLFNEQFF. The V gene is TRBV7-7, the J gene TRBJ2-1; D perhaps matches TRBD2 (6 bases). This CDR3 has 13 amino acids. Germline V lookup: CDR1 SSHAT, CDR2 FNYEAQ (reference sequence). Trimming cost V 5 bases and J 6 bases, with 11 bases left between them.

This clone appeared once. The CDR3 sequence: CALRDRVHQGGGYTF. DNA for the CDR3: TGTGCCTTAAGGGACAGGGTCCATCAAGGCGGTGGCTACACCTTC. The V gene is TRBV19, the J gene TRBJ1-2; 9 bases are a match to TRBD1. The J segment lost 7 bases and the V segment lost 11 bases, leaving 17 bases of the junction unmatched. The CDR3 is 15 residues long. Looked up from germline, CDR1 is LNHDA and CDR2 is SQIVND (reference sequence).

This clone has just a few counts. The chain employs TRBV7-6 and TRBJ1-5; the D gene is possibly TRBD1 (5 bases). Deletions cut 8 bases from V and 5 bases from J, with 16 bases between. The germline CDR1 and CDR2 sequences are SGHVS and FNYEAQ. The CDR3 is 14 amino acids. The CDR3 protein is CASGQGGFDQPQHF. CDR3 in DNA: TGTGCCAGCGGGCAGGGCGGATTCGATCAGCCCCAGCATTTT.

The chain links TRBV7-3 to TRBJ2-3; tentative D call: TRBD1 (5 bases). The CDR3 contains 17 residues. Trimming pared 1 base from V and 3 bases from J, leaving 17 bases between. Germline V lookup: CDR1 SGHTA, CDR2 FQGTGA. The CDR3, as DNA: TGTGCCAGCAGCTTAAGTGGCATGAGACAGCTAACAGATACGCAGTATTTT. Amino acid sequence: CASSLSGMRQLTDTQYF.

This clone has just one count. The chain carries TRBV7-8 and TRBJ1-2; 10 bases align to TRBD1. Germline trimming cut 1 base from V and 4 bases from J; bases unmatched to any gene: 3. The CDR3 has 15 residues. Germline lookup yields CDR1 SGHVS and CDR2 FQNEAQ. The CDR3 here is CASSLERQGAYGYTF. CDR3 DNA sequence: TGTGCCAGCAGCTTAGAACGACAGGGGGCCTATGGCTACACCTTC.

This clone was found a few times. The chain is built from TRBV7-2 and TRBJ2-5; 7 bases are a match to TRBD2. The V gene's germline CDR1 is SGHTA and CDR2 FQGNSA. This CDR3 is built from 13 residues. V was pared by 6 bases and J by 5 bases, with 6 bases of the junction left unmatched. CDR3: CASRQTSRETQYF. DNA for the CDR3: TGTGCCAGCAGGCAGACTAGCCGGGAGACCCAGTACTTC.